This TCR beta chain originates from a study of shared clonotypes between healthy human individuals. General study results and limits: In contrast to clonotypes shared by all four donors, non-shared clonotypes had lower generation probabilities. On the whole, naive subsets had larger estimated richness than memory subsets had.

At the deep level, the assay was run. The assay was immunoSEQ multiplex PCR, and TCRdb's table has in-frame clones only and misses some. The sample has over 1.4 million clones; about 96% are singletons. About this clone: Its antigen is currently unknown.

Germline lookup yields CDR1 SGHRS and CDR2 YFSETQ. The CDR3 has 13 residues. The trim removed 0 bases at V and 10 bases at J, leaving 2 bases unmatched. Sample: naive CD4+ T cells sorted from blood. Subset described: CD45RA+ positively selected. This TCR was recovered from a man in his thirties or forties in good health. The rearrangement joins TRBV5-1 to TRBJ2-1, with 9 bases lining up with TRBD2. The CDR3 bases are TGCGCCAGCAGCTTGGTGCTAGCGGGGGAGCAGTTCTTC. The encoded protein is CASSLVLAGEQFF. Variable domain in full (rest from reference TRBV5-1 and TRBJ2-1): KAGVTQTPRYLIKTRGQQVTLSCSPISGHRSVSWYQQTPGQGLQFLFEYFSETQRNKGNFPGRFSGRQFSNSRSEMNVSTLELGDSALYLCASSLVLAGEQFFGPGTRLTVL.